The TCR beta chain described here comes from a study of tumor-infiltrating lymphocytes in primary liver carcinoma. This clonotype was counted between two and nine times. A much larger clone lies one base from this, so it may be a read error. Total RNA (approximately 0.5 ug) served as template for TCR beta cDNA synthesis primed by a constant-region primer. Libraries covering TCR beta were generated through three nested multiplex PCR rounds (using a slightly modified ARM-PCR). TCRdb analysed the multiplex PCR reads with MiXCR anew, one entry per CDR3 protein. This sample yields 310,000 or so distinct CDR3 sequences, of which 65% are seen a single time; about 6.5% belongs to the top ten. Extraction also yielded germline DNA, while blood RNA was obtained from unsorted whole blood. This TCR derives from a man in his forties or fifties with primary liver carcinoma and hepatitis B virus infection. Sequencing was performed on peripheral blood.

In nucleotides, the CDR3 is TGTGCCAGCAGTTACTCGCCCAGCCAAGAGCCCCAGTACTTC. The encoded protein is CASSYSPSQEPQYF. The rearrangement links TRBV6-6 to TRBJ2-5, with unresolved D. The CDR3 covers 14 residues. Germline CDR1 and CDR2: MNHNY and SVGAGI (reference sequence).